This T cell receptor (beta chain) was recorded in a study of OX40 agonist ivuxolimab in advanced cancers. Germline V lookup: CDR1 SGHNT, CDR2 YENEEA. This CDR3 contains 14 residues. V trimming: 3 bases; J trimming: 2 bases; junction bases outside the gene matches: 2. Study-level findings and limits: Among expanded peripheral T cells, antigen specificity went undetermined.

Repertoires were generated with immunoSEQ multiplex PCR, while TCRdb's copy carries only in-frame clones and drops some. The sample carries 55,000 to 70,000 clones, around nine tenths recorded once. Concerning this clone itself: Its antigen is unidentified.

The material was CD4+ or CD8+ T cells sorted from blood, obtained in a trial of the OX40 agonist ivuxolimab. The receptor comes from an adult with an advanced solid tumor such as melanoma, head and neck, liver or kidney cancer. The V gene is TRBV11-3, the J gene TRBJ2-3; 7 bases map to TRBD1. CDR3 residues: CASSFGTDTDTQYF. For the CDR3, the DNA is TGTGCCAGCAGCTTCGGGACAGACACAGATACGCAGTATTTT.